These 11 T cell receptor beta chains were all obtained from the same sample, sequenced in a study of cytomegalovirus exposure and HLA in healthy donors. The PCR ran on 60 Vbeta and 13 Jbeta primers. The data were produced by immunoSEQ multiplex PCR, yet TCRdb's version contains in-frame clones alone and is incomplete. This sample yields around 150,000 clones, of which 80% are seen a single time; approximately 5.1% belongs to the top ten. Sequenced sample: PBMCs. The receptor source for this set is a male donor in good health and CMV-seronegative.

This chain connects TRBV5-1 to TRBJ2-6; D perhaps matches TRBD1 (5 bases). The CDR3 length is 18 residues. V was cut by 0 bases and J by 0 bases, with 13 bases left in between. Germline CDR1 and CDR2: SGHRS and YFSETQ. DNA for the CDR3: TGCGCCAGCAGCTTGGTATCGCAGGGCGGCTCTGGGGCCAACGTCCTGACTTTC. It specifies CASSLVSQGGSGANVLTF.

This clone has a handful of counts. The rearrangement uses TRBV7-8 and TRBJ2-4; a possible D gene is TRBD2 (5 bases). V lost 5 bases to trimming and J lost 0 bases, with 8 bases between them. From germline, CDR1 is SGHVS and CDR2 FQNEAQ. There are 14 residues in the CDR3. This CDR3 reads CASSPGVAKNIQYF. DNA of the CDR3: TGTGCCAGCAGCCCCGGGGTAGCCAAAAACATTCAGTACTTC.

The CDR3 region is CASSLNPAGGNEQFF. In DNA, the CDR3 is TGTGCCAGCAGCTTAAACCCAGCGGGGGGGAATGAGCAGTTCTTC. The chain employs TRBV7-2 and TRBJ2-1, with 10 bases that match TRBD2. The V gene end was trimmed by 2 bases and the J gene end by 7 bases; junction bases not matched to a gene: 5. Germline CDR1 reads SGHTA; CDR2 reads FQGNSA. The CDR3 runs to 15 residues.

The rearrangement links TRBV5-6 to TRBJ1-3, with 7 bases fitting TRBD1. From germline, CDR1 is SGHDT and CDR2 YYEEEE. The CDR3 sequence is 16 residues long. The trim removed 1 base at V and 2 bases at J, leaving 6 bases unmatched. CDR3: CASSLFRGIAGNTIYF. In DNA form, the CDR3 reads TGTGCCAGCAGCTTGTTCAGGGGGATCGCTGGAAACACCATATATTTT. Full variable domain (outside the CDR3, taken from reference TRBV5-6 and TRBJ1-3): DAGVTQSPTHLIKTRGQQVTLRCSPKSGHDTVSWYQQALGQGPQFIFQYYEEEERQRGNFPDRFSGHQFPNYSSELNVNALLLGDSALYLCASSLFRGIAGNTIYFGEGSWLTVV.

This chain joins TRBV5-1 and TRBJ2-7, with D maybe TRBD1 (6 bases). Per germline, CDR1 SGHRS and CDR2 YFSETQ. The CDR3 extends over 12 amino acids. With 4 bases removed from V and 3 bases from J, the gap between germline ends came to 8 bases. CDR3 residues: CASSVQGYEQYF. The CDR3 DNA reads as TGCGCCAGCAGCGTACAGGGCTACGAGCAGTACTTC.

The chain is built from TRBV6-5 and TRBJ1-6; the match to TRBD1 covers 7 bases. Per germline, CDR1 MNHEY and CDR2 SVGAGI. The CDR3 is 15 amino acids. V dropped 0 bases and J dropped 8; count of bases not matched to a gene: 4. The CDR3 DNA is TGTGCCAGCAGTTACTCGAACAGGGGTGATTCACCCCTCCACTTT. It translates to CASSYSNRGDSPLHF.

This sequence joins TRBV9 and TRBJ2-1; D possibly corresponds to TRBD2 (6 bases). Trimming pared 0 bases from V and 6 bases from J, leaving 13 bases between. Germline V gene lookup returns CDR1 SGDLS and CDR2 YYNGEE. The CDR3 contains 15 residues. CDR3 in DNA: TGTGCCAGCAGCGTAGTAGCGGTGGGGCGCAATGAGCAGTTCTTC. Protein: CASSVVAVGRNEQFF.

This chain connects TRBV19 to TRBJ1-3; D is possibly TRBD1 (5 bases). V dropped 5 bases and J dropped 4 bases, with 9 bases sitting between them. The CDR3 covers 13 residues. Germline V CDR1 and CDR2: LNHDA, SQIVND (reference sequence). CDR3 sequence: CASSPQDGNTIYF. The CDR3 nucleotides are TGTGCCAGTAGTCCACAGGACGGAAACACCATATATTTT.

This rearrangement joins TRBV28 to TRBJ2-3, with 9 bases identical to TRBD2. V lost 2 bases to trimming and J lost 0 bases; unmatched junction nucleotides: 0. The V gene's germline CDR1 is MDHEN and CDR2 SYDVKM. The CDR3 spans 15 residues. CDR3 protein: CASSLLAGSTDTQYF. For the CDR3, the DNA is TGTGCCAGCAGTTTACTAGCGGGGAGCACAGATACGCAGTATTTT.

The CDR3 reads CASSSQGAIYGYTF. For the CDR3, the DNA is TGTGCCAGCAGCTCACAGGGGGCAATCTATGGCTACACCTTC. The genes are TRBV11-2 and TRBJ1-2, with TRBD1 matching over 9 bases. Germline assignment: CDR1 SGHAT and CDR2 FQNNGV. CDR3 length: 14 residues. With 4 bases clipped from V and 4 bases from J, the junction kept 4 bases outside the gene matches.

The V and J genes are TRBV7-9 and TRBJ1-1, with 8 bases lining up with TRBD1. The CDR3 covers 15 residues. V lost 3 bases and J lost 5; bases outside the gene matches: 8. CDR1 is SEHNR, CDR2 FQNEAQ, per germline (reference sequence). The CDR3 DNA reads TGTGCCAGCAGCTTTCGTACAGGGACAGGTACTGAAGCTTTCTTT. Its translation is CASSFRTGTGTEAFF.